Detailed here is one T cell receptor (beta chain). Its target is not known. This entry is derived from a study of cytomegalovirus exposure and HLA in healthy donors. Study-wide results and limits: Associated with cytomegalovirus, according to the listing, were around 160 TCR beta chains. Three CMV-associated chains were confirmed in vitro to be specific for CMV antigens.

This CDR3 contains 15 residues. The V segment lost 3 bases and the J segment 9 bases; nucleotides outside the gene matches: 10. Germline CDR1 and CDR2: SQVTM and ANQGSEA. Data came from immunoSEQ multiplex PCR; TCRdb stores just in-frame clones and leaves some out. Here the sample spans approximately 170,000 clones, about 90% being singletons. This TCR was sampled from a woman under 30 in good health and CMV-seropositive. The sample taken for sequencing was PBMCs. V gene TRBV29-1 combines with J gene TRBJ2-1, with TRBD2 matching over 11 bases. In nucleotides, the CDR3 is TGCAGCGTTGATGGGGATAGCGGGGGGGCGGTTGAGCAGTTCTTC. It codes for CSVDGDSGGAVEQFF.